The T cell receptor (beta chain) under discussion was sequenced for a study of blood T cells in healthy people across ages. This clonotype was counted only a few times. The antigen is unknown. The CDR3 has 13 amino acids. Germline CDR1 DFQATT, CDR2 SNEGSKA (reference sequence). Points from the study as a whole: Naive T cell percentage and TCR beta diversity correlated strongly. Roughly linear declines in TCR beta diversity per million T cells occurred with age.

With a J-beta primer mix and a sample-barcoded 5' primer, a second PCR ran 7 to 11 cycles. One entry per CDR3 protein results from TCRdb running MiXCR on the 5' RACE reads. The table records some 1.5 million distinct CDR3 sequences, approximately 28% of them present only once. The sequenced sample was blood. This TCR derives from a woman in her twenties or thirties in good health. V is TRBV20-1 and J is TRBJ2-4, with D possibly being TRBD1 or TRBD2 (5 bases each). The J call could be wrong; TRBJ2-7 is a better fit for the DNA end. In DNA form, the CDR3 reads TGCAGTGCCAGCCGGGACGGGACCTACGAGCAGTACTTC. Protein sequence: CSASRDGTYEQYF.